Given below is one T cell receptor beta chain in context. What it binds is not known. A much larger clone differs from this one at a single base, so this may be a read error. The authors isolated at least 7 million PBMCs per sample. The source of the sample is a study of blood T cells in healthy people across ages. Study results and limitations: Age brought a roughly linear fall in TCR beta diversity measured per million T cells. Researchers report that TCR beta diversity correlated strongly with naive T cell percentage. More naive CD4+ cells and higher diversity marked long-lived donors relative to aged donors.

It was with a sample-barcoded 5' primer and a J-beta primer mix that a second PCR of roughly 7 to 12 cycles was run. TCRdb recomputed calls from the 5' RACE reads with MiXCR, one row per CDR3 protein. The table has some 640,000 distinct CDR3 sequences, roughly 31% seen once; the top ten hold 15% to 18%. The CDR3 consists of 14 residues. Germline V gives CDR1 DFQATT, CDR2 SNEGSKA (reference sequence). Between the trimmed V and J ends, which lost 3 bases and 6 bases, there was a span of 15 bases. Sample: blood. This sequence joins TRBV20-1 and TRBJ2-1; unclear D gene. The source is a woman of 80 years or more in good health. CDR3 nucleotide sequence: TGCAGTGCTAGGTTGCAGTTCGGGTTCAATGAGCAGTTCTTC. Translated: CSARLQFGFNEQFF.